What follows are 28 T cell receptor beta chains derived from one specimen sequenced in a study of tissue T cells after allogeneic stem cell transplantation. Assay used: immunoSEQ multiplex PCR; TCRdb lists only in-frame clones, some missing. The repertoire consists of about 6,600 clones, with around half occurring once and the leading ten covering roughly 8%. The sample's time point: mouse harvest day 7 after allogeneic transplant. The graft held 10^6 splenic CD5+ T cells and 10^7 T-cell-depleted bone marrow cells. Input material: lymph node tissue. Source of these receptors: a female BALB/c mouse given C57BL/6 T cells with graft-versus-host disease after an allogeneic hematopoietic cell transplant.

This clone was detected a few times. Here the gene names and germline are mouse. Distinct nucleotide sequences in the sample also encode this CDR3. This chain's CDR3 is CASSLQGANSDYTF. The sequenced CDR3 bases are TGTGCCAGCAGTCTACAGGGTGCAAACTCCGACTACACC. The chain combines TRBV26 with TRBJ1-2, with a possible D match to TRBD1 (6 bases). The read ends 1 residue early relative to the CDR3; the germline J gene fills the gap. The germline CDR1 and CDR2 sequences are KGHPV and FQNQEV (reference sequence). CDR3 length equals 14 residues. V lost 3 bases and J lost 0, with 8 bases in between.

Note on this clone: Mouse gene names apply. The read terminates 1 residue before the CDR3 end, so the remaining end is supplied by the germline J gene. This sequence joins TRBV14 and TRBJ2-5; 9 nucleotides line up with TRBD1. The CDR3 consists of 14 residues. The trim removed 5 bases at V and 6 bases at J, leaving 7 bases unmatched. Germline CDR1 is SGHDT and CDR2 is FRDEAV. The sequenced part of the CDR3 DNA is TGTGCCAGCAGCCGGACAGGGGAGGGTGACACCCAGTAC. It yields the protein CASSRTGEGDTQY. The whole CDR3 protein is CASSRTGEGDTQYF. Combining the CDR3 with reference TRBV14 and TRBJ2-5 gives the whole variable domain EAGVTQSPRYAVLQEGQAVSFWCDPISGHDTLYWYQQPRDQGPQLLVYFRDEAVIDNSQLPSDRFSAVRPKGTNSTLKIQSAKQGDTATYLCASSRTGEGDTQYFGPGTRLLVL.

Remarks on this clone: Mouse names are used for the genes. Other DNA sequences in this specimen translate into the identical CDR3. This CDR3 reads CASSLGVQDTQYF. The sequenced part of the CDR3 DNA is TGTGCCAGCAGTCTGGGGGTCCAAGACACCCAGTAC. The rearrangement links TRBV26 to TRBJ2-5, with D uncertain. The observed sequence ends 1 residue before the CDR3 terminus, with the missing tail filled in from the germline J gene. Germline V gene sequence: CDR1 KGHPV, CDR2 FQNQEV (reference sequence). The CDR3 consists of 13 residues. V was clipped by 2 bases and J by 2 bases, with 5 bases between them.

This clone was detected a few times. The genes are named according to mouse. The read gets to within 1 residue of the CDR3 end, and the germline J gene fills in the rest. V is TRBV19 and J is TRBJ2-2; no firm D call. The V end was cut by 2 bases, the J end by 1 base, with 6 bases between. The CDR3 consists of 14 residues. CDR1 FNHDT and CDR2 SITEND come from the germline V gene (reference sequence). The CDR3 reads CASSMGQNTGQLYF. CDR3 DNA (partial): TGTGCCAGCAGTATGGGCCAAAACACCGGGCAGCTCTAC.

As regards this clone: Mouse gene names apply. Read sequence stops 1 residue before the CDR3 end, and the germline J gene provides the missing end. V usage is TRBV26 and J usage is TRBJ1-2; D gene ambiguous. In germline, CDR1 is KGHPV, CDR2 FQNQEV (reference sequence). Trimming shortened V by 4 bases and J by 0 bases, and 3 bases separated the two germline ends. This CDR3 region has 12 residues. Here the CDR3 reads CASSRTNSDYTF. CDR3 bases read: TGTGCCAGCAGTCGAACAAACTCCGACTACACC. The full variable domain, rest sourced from reference TRBV26 and TRBJ1-2, is NSKVIQTPRYLVKGQGQKAKMRCIPEKGHPVVFWYQQNKNNEFKFLINFQNQEVLQQIDMTEKRFSAECPSNSPCSLEIQSSEAGDSALYLCASSRTNSDYTFGSGTRLLVI.

This clone was detected only a few times. The gene symbols are mouse symbols. CDR3 amino acids: CASSPSGQGNTEVFF. The sequenced part of the CDR3 DNA is TGTGCCAGCAGTCCATCGGGACAGGGGAACACAGAAGTCTTC. V and J are TRBV26 and TRBJ1-1; 9 bases fit TRBD1. The CDR3 extends 1 residue past the end of the read, so its final part is completed from the germline J gene. The CDR3 has 15 amino acids. Unmatched junction bases numbered 4, after V lost 4 bases and J lost 1 base. Germline loops: CDR1 KGHPV, CDR2 FQNQEV (reference sequence).

The sample holds one count of this clone. Gene names follow the mouse nomenclature. The read terminates 1 residue ahead of where the CDR3 ends, so the germline J gene completes it. V gene TRBV3 combines with J gene TRBJ2-4, with 12 nucleotides matching TRBD2. Germline V gives CDR1 SNHLY, CDR2 FYNGKV (reference sequence). The V and J ends lost 3 bases and 5 bases, in that order; junction bases with no gene match: 3. This CDR3 is built from 15 residues. The CDR3 protein is CASSLDWGGLNTLYF. The CDR3 bases that were read are TGTGCCAGCAGCTTGGACTGGGGGGGTCTAAACACCTTGTAC. The full variable domain, in which reference TRBV3 and TRBJ2-4 provide the parts outside the CDR3, is GPKVLQIPSHQIIDMGQMVTLNCDPVSNHLYFYWYKQILGQQMEFLVNFYNGKVMEKSKLFKDQFSVERPDGSYFTLKIQPTALEDSAVYFCASSLDWGGLNTLYFGAGTRLSVL.

On this clone: One end of the junction is discordant with germline, which a read error may explain. Mouse germline and gene names are used. The read comes to an end 1 residue before the CDR3 does, leaving the germline J gene to fill in the end. This chain links TRBV13-2 with TRBJ2-7; D is uncertain. This CDR3 comprises 12 residues. The germline V gene has CDR1 NNHNN and CDR2 SYGAGS (reference sequence). The DNA read from the CDR3 is TGTGCCAGCAGTGATCCCAGTTATGAACAGTAC. Protein sequence: CASSDPSYEQY. The full CDR3 is CASSDPSYEQYF.

On this clone: Gene names and germline refer to mouse. The sequenced part of the CDR3 DNA is TGTGCCAGCTCTCCCTACTGGAGTCAAAACACCTTGTAC. Protein: CASSPYWSQNTLY. The CDR3 reads in full as CASSPYWSQNTLYF. V usage is TRBV12-2 and J usage is TRBJ2-4, with D maybe TRBD2 (5 bases). The DNA ends 1 residue before the CDR3 does, and the rest of the CDR3 is filled in from the germline J gene. The CDR3 runs to 14 residues. V lost 2 bases, J lost 0 bases, and 8 bases lay in between. The germline V gene encodes CDR1 SGHLS and CDR2 HYDKME.

This clone is judged large. Here the gene names and germline are mouse. The observed sequence ends 1 residue before the CDR3 terminus, with the missing tail filled in from the germline J gene. The chain employs TRBV13-2 and TRBJ1-2, with unresolved D. This CDR3 has 14 residues. Trimming removed 3 bases at V and 0 bases at J, with 9 bases between. Germline V lookup: CDR1 NNHNN, CDR2 SYGAGS (reference sequence). CDR3 bases read: TGTGCCAGCGGTGCCTCCAAATCAAACTCCGACTACACC. This gives the protein CASGASKSNSDYT. The entire CDR3 protein is CASGASKSNSDYTF.

To note about this clone: Here the gene names and germline are mouse. The sequence runs out 1 residue before the end of the CDR3; the remainder is reconstructed from the germline J gene. The gene calls are TRBV26 and TRBJ1-2; D unclear. The germline CDR1 and CDR2 sequences are KGHPV and FQNQEV (reference sequence). The CDR3 sequence is 13 residues long. V was shortened by 2 bases and J by 0 bases, with 4 bases between the two germline ends. Incomplete CDR3 DNA: TGTGCCAGCAGTCTGACATCAAACTCCGACTACACC. Translation gives CASSLTSNSDYT. The whole CDR3 is CASSLTSNSDYTF.

Note on this clone: Any gene name here is a mouse gene name. The missing CDR3 end, 1 residue past where the read stops, is filled in from the germline J gene. The chain recombines TRBV13-3 with TRBJ2-7; 7 nucleotides align to TRBD2. Losses at the gene ends were 2 bases for V and 4 bases for J; bases not matched to a gene: 3. Per the germline V gene, CDR1 is NNHDY and CDR2 is SYVADS. The CDR3 contains 13 residues. The sequenced part of the CDR3 DNA is TGTGCCAGCAGTGAAGACTGGGCTTATGAACAGTAC. This codes for CASSEDWAYEQY. The entire CDR3 is CASSEDWAYEQYF.

As concerns this clone: Mouse germline and gene names are used. The read ends 1 residue shy of where the CDR3 ends; the end is completed using the germline J gene. The J gene is TRBJ1-3, the V gene TRBV23. The germline gives CDR1 KGHTA, CDR2 FQNQQP. The CDR3 runs 15 residues. The DNA read from the CDR3 is TGCTCCAGCAGTCAATCTGGGACTTCTGGAAATACGCTCTAT. Its protein product is CSSSQSGTSGNTLY. The whole CDR3 protein reads CSSSQSGTSGNTLYF. The whole variable domain, filled in from reference TRBV23 and TRBJ1-3, reads DAAVTQKPRYLIKMKGQEAEMKCIPEKGHTAVFWYQQKQSKELKFLIYFQNQQPLDQIDMVKERFSAVCPSSSLCSLGIRTCEAEDSALYLCSSSQSGTSGNTLYFGEGSRLIVV.

Details on this clone: Gene labels here are mouse ones. The read comes to an end 1 residue before the CDR3 does, leaving the germline J gene to fill in the end. J is TRBJ1-3 and V is TRBV16; tentative D call: TRBD1 (5 bases). Germline CDR1 SGHSA, CDR2 FRNQAP. The CDR3 sequence is 14 residues long. V lost 3 bases and J 0 bases, leaving 6 bases between the germline ends. CDR3 DNA, as far as it was read: TGTGCAAGCAGCTTGACAGATTCTGGAAATACGCTCTAT. Translating it yields CASSLTDSGNTLY. The full-length CDR3 reads as CASSLTDSGNTLYF.

There are a few counts of this clone. The listed genes are named as in mouse. The read stops 1 residue short of the end of the CDR3; the missing end is completed from the germline J gene. The rearrangement uses TRBV16 and TRBJ1-1; possible D gene TRBD1, 5 bases. Trimming removed 0 bases from V and 4 bases from J, with 6 bases in between. The CDR3 is 13 amino acids. The germline gives CDR1 SGHSA, CDR2 FRNQAP. CDR3 amino acids: CASSLDGGTEVFF. The DNA read from the CDR3 is TGTGCAAGCAGCTTAGATGGGGGCACAGAAGTCTTC. Filled out from reference TRBV16 and TRBJ1-1, the complete variable domain reads NAGVIQTPRHKVTGKGQEATLWCEPISGHSAVFWYRQTIVQGLEFLTYFRNQAPIDDSGMPKERFSAQMPNQSHSTLKIQSTQPQDSAVYLCASSLDGGTEVFFGKGTRLTVV.

As to this clone: Mouse germline and gene names are used. The sequenced fragment ends 1 residue before the CDR3 boundary, so the rest is inferred from the germline J gene. This chain uses TRBV16 with TRBJ2-1, with 10 nucleotides matching TRBD2. This CDR3 comprises 14 residues. The V gene's germline CDR1 is SGHSA and CDR2 FRNQAP. Germline trimming cut 3 bases from V and 6 bases from J; bases unmatched to any gene: 2. The sequenced part of the CDR3 DNA is TGTGCAAGCAGCTTTGACTGGGGGGTTGCTGAGCAGTTC. It codes for CASSFDWGVAEQF. The complete CDR3 protein is CASSFDWGVAEQFF.

This clone is medium-sized in the sample. Mouse names are used for the genes. The read ends 1 residue before the CDR3 terminus; that terminus is restored from the germline J gene. The V call is TRBV16, the J call TRBJ2-3; D call uncertain. This CDR3 has 14 amino acids. V lost 3 bases, J lost 0 bases, and 7 bases lay in between. CDR1 and CDR2 from the germline V gene are SGHSA and FRNQAP. Partial CDR3 DNA: TGTGCAAGCAGCTTTCACAATAGTGCAGAAACGCTGTAT. Translation: CASSFHNSAETLY. The CDR3 as a whole reads CASSFHNSAETLYF.

About this clone: Mouse names are used for the genes. Coverage ceases 1 residue before the CDR3 finishes, and the germline J gene fills in the end. The V call is TRBV31, the J call TRBJ1-5; D is undetermined. Trimming removed 0 bases at V and 0 bases at J, with 9 bases between. CDR3 length equals 15 residues. Germline V gene sequence: CDR1 GKSSPN, CDR2 SITVG. Partial CDR3 DNA: TGTGCCTGGAGTCTGGACGGATATAACAACCAGGCTCCGCTT. Amino acids: CAWSLDGYNNQAPL. In full, the CDR3 is CAWSLDGYNNQAPLF.

On this clone: Gene names refer to mouse genes. With the read ending 1 residue before the CDR3 end, the germline J gene is used to fill in that end. The genes are TRBV12-2 and TRBJ2-7; D not resolved. Trimming shortened V by 0 bases and J by 4 bases, and 9 bases separated the two germline ends. The CDR3 is made up of 13 amino acids. Germline assignment: CDR1 SGHLS and CDR2 HYDKME. The CDR3 here is CASSLSTGYEQYF. The sequenced CDR3 bases are TGTGCCAGCTCTCTCTCGACGGGGTATGAACAGTAC.

This clone has more than one count but fewer than ten. The gene names here belong to mouse. With the read ending 1 residue before the CDR3 end, the germline J gene is used to fill in that end. The rearrangement joins TRBV13-1 to TRBJ2-5; TRBD2 matches 7 bases. The V gene's germline CDR1 is NSHNY and CDR2 SYGAGN. Losses at the gene ends were 1 base for V and 0 bases for J; bases not matched to a gene: 5. This CDR3 spans 16 amino acids. The CDR3 sequence: CASSDILGFNQDTQYF. The CDR3 DNA, read in part, is TGTGCCAGCAGTGATATACTGGGGTTTAACCAAGACACCCAGTAC.

This clone was counted a few times. Mouse germline and gene names are used. The sequenced CDR3 bases are TGTGCCAGCAGCTCGACAGGGGTCCAGGCTCCGCTT. This encodes CASSSTGVQAPL. The complete CDR3 protein is CASSSTGVQAPLF. The V call is TRBV3, the J call TRBJ1-5; 8 bases are a match to TRBD1. The CDR3 is cut off 1 residue early in the read; its end comes from the germline J gene. V lost 4 bases and J lost 6; bases outside the gene matches: 2. The CDR3 is made up of 13 amino acids. CDR1 is SNHLY, CDR2 FYNGKV, per germline (reference sequence).

As regards this clone: Gene names follow the mouse nomenclature. The CDR3 end is not reached by the read, which stops 1 residue before it; the germline J gene fills it in. This chain connects TRBV26 to TRBJ2-3; D is unclear. V lost 4 bases and J lost 0, with 5 bases in between. This CDR3 has 13 residues. Per germline, CDR1 KGHPV and CDR2 FQNQEV (reference sequence). CDR3 DNA (partial): TGTGCCAGCAGTCCCCTGAGTGCAGAAACGCTGTAT. It encodes CASSPLSAETLY. The entire CDR3 protein is CASSPLSAETLYF.

Concerning this clone itself: Gene names follow the mouse nomenclature. The CDR3 extends 1 residue past the end of the read, so its final part is completed from the germline J gene. The chain employs TRBV19 and TRBJ1-1; D gene ambiguous. Trimming pared 2 bases from V and 0 bases from J, leaving 8 bases between. CDR3 length: 14 residues. Germline values: CDR1 FNHDT, CDR2 SITEND (reference sequence). The CDR3 bases that were read are TGTGCCAGCAGTATCGTCAGTGCAAACACAGAAGTCTTC. This translates into CASSIVSANTEVF. The entire CDR3 sequence reads CASSIVSANTEVFF.

On this clone: The gene names given are mouse names. The missing CDR3 end, 1 residue past where the read stops, is filled in from the germline J gene. V gene TRBV26 combines with J gene TRBJ2-4, with D tentatively TRBD1 or TRBD2 (6 bases each). In germline, CDR1 is KGHPV, CDR2 FQNQEV (reference sequence). The CDR3 consists of 13 residues. The V and J ends lost 6 bases and 7 bases respectively, with 14 bases between them. CDR3 sequence reads: CASRVWGPDTLYF. CDR3 DNA (partial): TGTGCCAGCAGGGTTTGGGGGCCGGACACCTTGTAC. Using reference TRBV26 and TRBJ2-4 for the parts outside the CDR3, the full variable domain is NSKVIQTPRYLVKGQGQKAKMRCIPEKGHPVVFWYQQNKNNEFKFLINFQNQEVLQQIDMTEKRFSAECPSNSPCSLEIQSSEAGDSALYLCASRVWGPDTLYFGAGTRLSVL.

This clone was counted between two and nine times. Genes and germline are mouse. The read stops 1 residue short of the end of the CDR3; the missing end is completed from the germline J gene. The chain joins TRBV3 to TRBJ2-7, with no clear D. The V end lost 8 bases, the J end lost 4 bases, and 12 bases lay between the germline ends. Germline V gives CDR1 SNHLY, CDR2 FYNGKV (reference sequence). The CDR3 sequence is 12 residues long. The CDR3 spells CASSQRGYEQYF. The covered CDR3 bases are TGTGCCAGCTCCCAGCGCGGTTATGAACAGTAC.

Of note for this clone: Mouse germline and gene names are used. The CDR3 end falls 1 residue outside the read, so it is completed with the germline J gene. The chain links TRBV1 to TRBJ2-1; 10 nucleotides match TRBD2. Germline CDR1 and CDR2: NSQYPW and LRSPGD (reference sequence). Unmatched junction bases numbered 3, after V lost 3 bases and J lost 4 bases. This CDR3 spans 15 amino acids. CDR3 DNA (partial): TGCACCTGCAGTGCGCTACTGGGGGGGTATGCTGAGCAGTTC. Its translation: CTCSALLGGYAEQF. The complete CDR3 reads CTCSALLGGYAEQFF.

Turning to this clone: The germline and genes are mouse ones. The CDR3 end falls 1 residue outside the read, so it is completed with the germline J gene. This chain joins TRBV31 and TRBJ2-2; the D gene is possibly TRBD1 (5 bases). There are 14 residues in the CDR3. Germline-derived CDR1 and CDR2 are GKSSPN and SITVG. V lost 1 base, J lost 1 base, and 7 bases lay in between. The CDR3 sequence is CAWSQDKNTGQLYF. Incomplete CDR3 DNA: TGTGCCTGGAGTCAGGACAAAAACACCGGGCAGCTCTAC.

As to this clone: These gene names are mouse names. From the germline J gene comes the end of the CDR3, since the read stops 1 residue before it. This chain connects TRBV26 to TRBJ2-4; tentatively, D is TRBD1 (5 bases). Germline lookup yields CDR1 KGHPV and CDR2 FQNQEV (reference sequence). This CDR3 region has 13 residues. V was cut by 4 bases and J by 2 bases, with 7 bases left in between. The CDR3 reads CASSRGVQNTLYF. The part of the CDR3 DNA that was read is TGTGCCAGCAGTCGAGGGGTTCAAAACACCTTGTAC.